What follows are 12 T cell receptor beta chains derived from one specimen sequenced in a study of T cell responses to AZD1222 COVID-19 vaccine. Measured with immunoSEQ multiplex PCR; TCRdb has only the in-frame clones, and not every one. The sample lists tens of thousands of clones; more than 75% were seen once. The sequenced sample was peripheral blood, obtained on day 0 of AZD1222 vaccination. These receptors originate from an adult in good health.

The chain is built from TRBV5-1 and TRBJ2-3, with 10 bases identical to TRBD2. The CDR3 loop spans 17 amino acids. V was pared by 4 bases and J by 1 base, with 9 bases of the junction left unmatched. Germline loops: CDR1 SGHRS, CDR2 YFSETQ. CDR3 residues: CASSPGLAVGGTDTQYF. The DNA for the CDR3 is TGCGCCAGCAGCCCCGGACTAGCGGTAGGGGGCACAGATACGCAGTATTTT.

Only one count was recorded for this clone. The genes are TRBV5-1 and TRBJ1-2; weak D call: TRBD1 (6 bases). CDR3 size: 15 residues. The V and J ends lost 4 bases and 7 bases respectively, with 20 bases between them. Germline V gene data show CDR1 as SGHRS and CDR2 as YFSETQ. The CDR3 DNA is TGCGCCAGCAGCCGCCTAGAGCAGGGGCAAGGTGGCTACACCTTC. Translated, it gives CASSRLEQGQGGYTF.

The chain has TRBV5-1 and TRBJ2-5; TRBD1 or TRBD2 may be the D gene (7 bases each). This CDR3 is built from 16 residues. Per the germline V gene, CDR1 is SGHRS and CDR2 is YFSETQ. V lost 2 bases, J lost 1 base, and 15 bases lay in between. In DNA, the CDR3 is TGCGCCAGCAGCTTTGCGGGGAGGGGGCTCCAAGAGACCCAGTACTTC. This gives the protein CASSFAGRGLQETQYF.

J is TRBJ1-1 and V is TRBV7-2; a possible D gene is TRBD1 (5 bases). The length of the CDR3 is 14 residues. CDR1 and CDR2 (germline): SGHTA, FQGNSA. Trimming shortened V by 9 bases and J by 1 base, and 15 bases separated the two germline ends. The CDR3 sequence is CASRRTKENTEAFF. CDR3 bases: TGTGCCAGTAGGCGGACAAAGGAGAACACTGAAGCTTTCTTT.

V gene TRBV6-1 combines with J gene TRBJ1-1; D is unresolved. Germline values: CDR1 MNHNS, CDR2 SASEGT. This CDR3 region has 15 residues. Trimming shortened V by 3 bases and J by 2 bases, and 13 bases separated the two germline ends. The CDR3 DNA follows: TGTGCCAGCAGTGATAAGGCGGCGGTCAACACTGAAGCTTTCTTT. The encoded protein is CASSDKAAVNTEAFF.

The rearrangement joins TRBV10-1 to TRBJ1-1; 7 bases are a match to TRBD1. J gave up 4 bases and V 3 bases, and 5 bases lay outside the gene matches. This CDR3 has 14 residues. Germline CDR1 and CDR2: WNHNN and SYGVQD (reference sequence). CDR3 sequence: CASSEEQGSTEAFF. In DNA, the CDR3 is TGCGCCAGCAGTGAAGAACAGGGGAGCACTGAAGCTTTCTTT.

This chain links TRBV7-2 with TRBJ2-1; 12 bases match TRBD2. This CDR3 spans 14 amino acids. V lost 6 bases and J lost 7; bases outside the gene matches: 4. Germline values: CDR1 SGHTA, CDR2 FQGNSA. The CDR3 loop reads CASRRTSGINEQFF. CDR3 DNA sequence: TGTGCCAGCAGAAGGACTAGCGGGATTAATGAGCAGTTCTTC. The variable domain in full, completed from reference TRBV7-2 and TRBJ2-1, reads GAGVSQSPSNKVTEKGKDVELRCDPISGHTALYWYRQSLGQGLEFLIYFQGNSAPDKSGLPSDRFSAERTGGSVSTLTIQRTQQEDSAVYLCASRRTSGINEQFFGPGTRLTVL.

The sample holds one count of this clone. The chain couples TRBV7-6 to TRBJ2-3; tentative D call: TRBD2 (5 bases). This CDR3 comprises 16 residues. Trimming left V 1 base short and J 0 bases short, with 11 bases between. Germline assignment: CDR1 SGHVS and CDR2 FNYEAQ. Written as DNA, the CDR3 is TGTGCCAGCAGCTTAGATCGGGAAACTAGCACAGATACGCAGTATTTT. Encoded protein: CASSLDRETSTDTQYF.

The chain has TRBV5-8 and TRBJ1-1, with a weak D call TRBD1 (5 bases). The V end lost 5 bases, the J end lost 5 bases, and 19 bases lay between the germline ends. The CDR3 runs 15 residues. The germline V gene has CDR1 SGHTS and CDR2 YDEGEE. The CDR3 DNA follows: TGTGCCAGCAGTCCGACGGGGAGTCAGGGAACTGAAGCTTTCTTT. It encodes CASSPTGSQGTEAFF.

The chain has TRBV2 and TRBJ2-5; D might be TRBD2 (5 bases). Trimming shortened V by 3 bases and J by 3 bases, and 17 bases separated the two germline ends. The CDR3 runs to 16 residues. Germline CDR1 reads SNHLY; CDR2 reads FYNNEI. The CDR3 protein is CASSDVGLGGKETQYF. As DNA, the CDR3 is TGTGCCAGCAGTGACGTTGGACTGGGCGGAAAAGAGACCCAGTACTTC.

The V and J genes are TRBV11-2 and TRBJ2-1; D unresolved. V dropped 4 bases and J dropped 10 bases, with 17 bases sitting between them. Germline CDR1 is SGHAT and CDR2 is FQNNGV. The CDR3 runs 14 residues. CDR3 nucleotide sequence: TGTGCCAGCAGCTCCTTGACTGCCCTCGGGGAGCAGTTCTTC. Translation: CASSSLTALGEQFF. Full variable domain (remainder filled in from reference TRBV11-2 and TRBJ2-1): EAGVAQSPRYKIIEKRQSVAFWCNPISGHATLYWYQQILGQGPKLLIQFQNNGVVDDSQLPKDRFSAERLKGVDSTLKIQPAKLEDSAVYLCASSSLTALGEQFFGPGTRLTVL.

This chain joins TRBV7-9 and TRBJ2-7; D is perhaps TRBD1 (5 bases). There are 14 residues in the CDR3. Trimming cost V 2 bases and J 3 bases, with 11 bases left between them. Per the germline V gene, CDR1 is SEHNR and CDR2 is FQNEAQ (reference sequence). CDR3 amino acids: CASSLRSQGYEQYF. The CDR3 DNA sequence: TGTGCCAGCAGCTTAAGGTCCCAGGGCTACGAGCAGTACTTC.